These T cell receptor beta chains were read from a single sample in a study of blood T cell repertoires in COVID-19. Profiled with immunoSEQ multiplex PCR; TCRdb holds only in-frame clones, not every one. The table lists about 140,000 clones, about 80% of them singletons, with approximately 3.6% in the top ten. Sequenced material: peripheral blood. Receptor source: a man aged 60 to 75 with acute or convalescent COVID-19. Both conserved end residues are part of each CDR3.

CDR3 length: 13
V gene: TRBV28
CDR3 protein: CASSVSFTNEQFF

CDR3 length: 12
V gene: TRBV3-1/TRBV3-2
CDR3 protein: CASKDRGYEQYF

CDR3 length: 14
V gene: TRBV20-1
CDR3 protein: CSASSGRWTDTQYF

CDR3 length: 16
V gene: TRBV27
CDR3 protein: CASSLGRGLLNSGYTF

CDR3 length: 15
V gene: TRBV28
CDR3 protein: CASSSAGPSWNEQFF

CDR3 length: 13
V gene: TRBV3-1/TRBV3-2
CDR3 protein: CASSPGTFTEAFF

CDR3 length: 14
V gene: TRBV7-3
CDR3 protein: CASSLDREGYGYTF

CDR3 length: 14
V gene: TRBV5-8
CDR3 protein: CACTRGGPGDEQFF

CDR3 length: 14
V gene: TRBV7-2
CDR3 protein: CASSSLGFDNEQFF

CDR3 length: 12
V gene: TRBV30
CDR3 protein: CAWSGGLYGYTF

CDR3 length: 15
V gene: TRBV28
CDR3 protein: CASTLGQDSNQPQHF

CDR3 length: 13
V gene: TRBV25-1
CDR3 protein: CASSEYSNSPLHF

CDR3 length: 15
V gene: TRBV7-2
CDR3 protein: CASSLEGLTPGEQYF

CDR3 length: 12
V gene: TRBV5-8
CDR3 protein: CASSSDRNGYTF

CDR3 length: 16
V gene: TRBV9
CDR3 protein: CASSVGPGQTNEKLFF

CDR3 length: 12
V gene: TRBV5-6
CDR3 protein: CASSLPQETQYF

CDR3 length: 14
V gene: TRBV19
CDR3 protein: CASSIVMGSYGYTF

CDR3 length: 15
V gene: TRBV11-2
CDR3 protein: CASRLDTGSNEKLFF

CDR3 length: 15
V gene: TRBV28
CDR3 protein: CASSFSTRQTYGYTF

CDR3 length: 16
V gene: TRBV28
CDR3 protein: CASTSPVTGFGNTIYF

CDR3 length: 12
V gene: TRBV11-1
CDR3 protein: CASRKQGNEQYF

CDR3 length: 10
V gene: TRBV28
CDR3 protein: CAVLGGGYTF

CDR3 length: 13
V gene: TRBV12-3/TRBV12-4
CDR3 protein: CASSFQGHTEAFF

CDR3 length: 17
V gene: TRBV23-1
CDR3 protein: CASSPSGDFSNTGELFF

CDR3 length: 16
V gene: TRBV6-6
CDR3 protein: CASSSSDGGGYNEQFF

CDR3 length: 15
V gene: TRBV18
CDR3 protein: CASSPGTGTNTEAFF

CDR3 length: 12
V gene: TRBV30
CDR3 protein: CAWSSTEGEQYF

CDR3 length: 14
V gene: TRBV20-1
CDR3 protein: CSASLAGGYNEQFF

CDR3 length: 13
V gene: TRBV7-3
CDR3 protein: CASSLIAGGEQFF

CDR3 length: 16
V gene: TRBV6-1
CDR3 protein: CASSEADAVSPYEQYF

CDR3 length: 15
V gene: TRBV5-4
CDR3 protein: CASSSTGVNTGELFF

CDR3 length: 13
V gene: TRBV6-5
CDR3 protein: CASAAAWNYGYTF

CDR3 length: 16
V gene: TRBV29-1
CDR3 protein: CSVSGVAGDIRYEQYF

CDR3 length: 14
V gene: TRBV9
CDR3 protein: CASSVETGTDTQYF

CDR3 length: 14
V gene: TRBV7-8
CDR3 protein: CASSFVPSGYEQYF

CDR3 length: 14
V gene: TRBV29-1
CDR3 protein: CSVGLKGGGTEAFF

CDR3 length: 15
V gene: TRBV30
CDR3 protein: CAWRGPQGGFTEAFF

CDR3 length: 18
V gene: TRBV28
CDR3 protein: CASSLGRSGGSITDTQYF

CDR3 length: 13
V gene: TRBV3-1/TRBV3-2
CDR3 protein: CASSQEQATGYTF

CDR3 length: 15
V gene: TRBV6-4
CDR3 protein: CASRRGTGIDSGYTF

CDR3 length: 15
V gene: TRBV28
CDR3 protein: CASSSLTGSGNTIYF

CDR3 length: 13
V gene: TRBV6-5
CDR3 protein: CASTFGTGGSYTF

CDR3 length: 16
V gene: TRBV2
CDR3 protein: CASSRETTGGRDIQYF

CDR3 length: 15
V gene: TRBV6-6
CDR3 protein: CASWGHDLAKNIQYF

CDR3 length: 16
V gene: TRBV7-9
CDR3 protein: CASSSPRQKTGNEQFF

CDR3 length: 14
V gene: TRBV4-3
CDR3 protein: CASSQDRQIGELFF

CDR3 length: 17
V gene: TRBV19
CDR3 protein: CASSIAYRQGITYEQYF

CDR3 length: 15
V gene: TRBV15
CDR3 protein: CATSTGLAGGNEQYF

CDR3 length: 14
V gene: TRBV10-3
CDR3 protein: CAISGQGWPNEQFF

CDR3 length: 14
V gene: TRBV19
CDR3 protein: CASSIEGGAQPQHF

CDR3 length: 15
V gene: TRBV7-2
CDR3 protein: CASSGPGGNNSPLHF

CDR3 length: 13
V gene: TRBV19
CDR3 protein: CASSPNSNQPQHF

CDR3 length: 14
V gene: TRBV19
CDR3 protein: CASSIEPGGQPQHF

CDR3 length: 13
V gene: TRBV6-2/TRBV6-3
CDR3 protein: CASSPDRVVTQYF

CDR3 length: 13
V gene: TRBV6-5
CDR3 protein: CASSLGGEGEQYF

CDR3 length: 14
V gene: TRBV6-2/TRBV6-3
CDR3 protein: CASSYIAGGGEQYF

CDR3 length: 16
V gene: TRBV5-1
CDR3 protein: CASSQGGVDGTGELFF